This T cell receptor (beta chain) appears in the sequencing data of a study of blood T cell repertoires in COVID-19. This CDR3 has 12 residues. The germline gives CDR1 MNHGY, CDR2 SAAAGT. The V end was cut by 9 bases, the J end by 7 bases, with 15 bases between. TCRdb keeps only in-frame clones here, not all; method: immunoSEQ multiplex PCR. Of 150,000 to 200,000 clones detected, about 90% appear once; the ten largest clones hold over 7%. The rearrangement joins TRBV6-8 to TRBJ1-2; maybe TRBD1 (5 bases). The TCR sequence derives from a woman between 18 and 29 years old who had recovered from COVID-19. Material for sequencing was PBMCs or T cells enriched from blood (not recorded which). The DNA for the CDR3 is TGTGCCAGAGTCGGAGGGGCGGTTGGCTACACCTTC. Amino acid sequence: CARVGGAVGYTF.